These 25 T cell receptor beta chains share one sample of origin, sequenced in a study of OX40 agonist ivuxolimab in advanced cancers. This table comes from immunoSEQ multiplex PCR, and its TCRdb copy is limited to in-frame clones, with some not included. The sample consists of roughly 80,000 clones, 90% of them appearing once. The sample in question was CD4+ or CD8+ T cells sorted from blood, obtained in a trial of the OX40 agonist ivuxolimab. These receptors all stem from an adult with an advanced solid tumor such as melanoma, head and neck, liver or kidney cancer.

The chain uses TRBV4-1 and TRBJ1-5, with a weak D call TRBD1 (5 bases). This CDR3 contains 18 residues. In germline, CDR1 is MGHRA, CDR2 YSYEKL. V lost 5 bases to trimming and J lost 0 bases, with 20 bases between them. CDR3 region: CASSLGFGRAGSNQPQHF. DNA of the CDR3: TGCGCCAGCAGCTTGGGGTTTGGCAGGGCTGGTAGCAATCAGCCCCAGCATTTT.

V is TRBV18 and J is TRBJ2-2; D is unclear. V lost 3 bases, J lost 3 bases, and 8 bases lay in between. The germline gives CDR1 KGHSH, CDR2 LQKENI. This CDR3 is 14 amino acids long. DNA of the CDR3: TGTGCCAGCTCACCGGCACTCTACACCGGGGAGCTGTTTTTT. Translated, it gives CASSPALYTGELFF.

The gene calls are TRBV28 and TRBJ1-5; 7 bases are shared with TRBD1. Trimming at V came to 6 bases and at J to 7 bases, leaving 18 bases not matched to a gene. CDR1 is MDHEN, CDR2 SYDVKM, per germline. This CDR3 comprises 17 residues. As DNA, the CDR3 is TGTGCCAGCAGCTTTTTTCTTGGGACAGACGGTTCGCAGCCCCAGCATTTT. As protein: CASSFFLGTDGSQPQHF.

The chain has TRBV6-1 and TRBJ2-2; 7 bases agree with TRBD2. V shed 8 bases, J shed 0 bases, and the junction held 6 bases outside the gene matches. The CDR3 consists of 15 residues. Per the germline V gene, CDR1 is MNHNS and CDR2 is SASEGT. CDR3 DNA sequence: TGTGCCAGCTCACGGGGGGAAGCGAACACCGGGGAGCTGTTTTTT. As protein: CASSRGEANTGELFF.

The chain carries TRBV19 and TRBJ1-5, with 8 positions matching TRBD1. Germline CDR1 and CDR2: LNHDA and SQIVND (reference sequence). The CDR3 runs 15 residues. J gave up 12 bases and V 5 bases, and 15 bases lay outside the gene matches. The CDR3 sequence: CASSLDIKTGVRQHF. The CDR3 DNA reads TGTGCCAGTAGTCTGGATATAAAGACAGGGGTCCGCCAGCATTTT.

DNA for the CDR3: TGTGCCAGCAGCTTAACGGGGGTCTTATACGAGCAGTACTTC. Translation: CASSLTGVLYEQYF. The chain combines TRBV7-9 with TRBJ2-7; perhaps TRBD2 as D (6 bases). This CDR3 is 14 amino acids long. Trimming pared 2 bases from V and 4 bases from J, leaving 12 bases between. CDR1 and CDR2 from the germline V gene are SEHNR and FQNEAQ (reference sequence).

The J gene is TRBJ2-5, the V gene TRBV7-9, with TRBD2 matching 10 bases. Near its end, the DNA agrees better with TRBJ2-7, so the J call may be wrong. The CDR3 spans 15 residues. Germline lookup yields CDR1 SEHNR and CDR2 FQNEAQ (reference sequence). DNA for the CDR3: TGTGCCAGCAGCTTACCGCCGACTAGCGGGTACGAGCAGTACTTC. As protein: CASSLPPTSGYEQYF.

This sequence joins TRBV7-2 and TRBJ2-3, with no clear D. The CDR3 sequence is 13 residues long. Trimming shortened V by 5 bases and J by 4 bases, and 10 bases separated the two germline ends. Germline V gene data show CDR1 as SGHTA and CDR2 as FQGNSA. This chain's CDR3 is CASSPTGSDTQYF. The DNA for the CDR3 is TGTGCCAGCAGCCCAACGGGTTCAGATACGCAGTATTTT.

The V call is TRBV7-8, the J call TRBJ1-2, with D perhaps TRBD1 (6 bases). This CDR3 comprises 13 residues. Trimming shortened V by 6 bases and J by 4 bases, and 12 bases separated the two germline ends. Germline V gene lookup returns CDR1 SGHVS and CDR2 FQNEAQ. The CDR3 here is CASRGGSIYGYTF. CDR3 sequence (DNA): TGTGCCAGCAGGGGGGGCAGTATCTATGGCTACACCTTC.

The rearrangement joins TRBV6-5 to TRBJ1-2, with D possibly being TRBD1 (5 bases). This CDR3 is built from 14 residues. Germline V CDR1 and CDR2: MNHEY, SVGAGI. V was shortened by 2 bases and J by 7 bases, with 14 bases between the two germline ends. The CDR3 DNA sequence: TGTGCCAGCAGTTACGGGCAGGGACTGGGTGGCTACACCTTC. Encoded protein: CASSYGQGLGGYTF.

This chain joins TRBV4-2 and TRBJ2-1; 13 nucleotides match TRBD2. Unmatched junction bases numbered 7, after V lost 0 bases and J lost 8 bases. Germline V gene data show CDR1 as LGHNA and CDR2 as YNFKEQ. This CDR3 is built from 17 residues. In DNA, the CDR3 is TGTGCCAGCAGCCAAGATCCCGGGACTAGCGGGATAGATGAGCAGTTCTTC. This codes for CASSQDPGTSGIDEQFF.

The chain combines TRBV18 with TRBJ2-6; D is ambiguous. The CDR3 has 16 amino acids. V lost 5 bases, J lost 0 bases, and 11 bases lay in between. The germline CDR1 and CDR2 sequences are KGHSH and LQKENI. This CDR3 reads CASSFSTDSGANVLTF. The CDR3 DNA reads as TGTGCCAGCTCATTTTCGACCGACTCTGGGGCCAACGTCCTGACTTTC.

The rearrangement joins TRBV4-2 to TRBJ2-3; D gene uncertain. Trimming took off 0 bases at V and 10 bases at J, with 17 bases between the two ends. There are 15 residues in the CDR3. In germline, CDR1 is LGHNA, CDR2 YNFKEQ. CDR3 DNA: TGTGCCAGCAGCCAAGAGAAGGCCTCCGCTGCCCCGCAGTATTTT. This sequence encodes CASSQEKASAAPQYF.

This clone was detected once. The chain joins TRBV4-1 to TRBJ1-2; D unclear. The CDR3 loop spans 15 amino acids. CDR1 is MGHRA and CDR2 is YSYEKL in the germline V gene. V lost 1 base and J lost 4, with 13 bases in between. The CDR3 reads CASSQGEVTTYGYTF. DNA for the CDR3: TGCGCCAGCAGCCAAGGGGAGGTTACGACCTATGGCTACACCTTC.

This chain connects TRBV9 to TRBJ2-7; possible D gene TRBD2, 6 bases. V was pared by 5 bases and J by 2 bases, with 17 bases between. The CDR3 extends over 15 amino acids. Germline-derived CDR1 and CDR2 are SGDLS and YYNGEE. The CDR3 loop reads CASSSRGTDPYEQYF. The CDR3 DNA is TGTGCCAGCAGTTCTCGCGGGACGGACCCCTACGAGCAGTACTTC.

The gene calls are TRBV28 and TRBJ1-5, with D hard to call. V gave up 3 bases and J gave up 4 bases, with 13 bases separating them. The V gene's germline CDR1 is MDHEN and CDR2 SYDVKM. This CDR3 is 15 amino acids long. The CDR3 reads CASSLGSRRNQPQHF. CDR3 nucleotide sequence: TGTGCCAGCAGTTTGGGGTCGCGGCGGAATCAGCCCCAGCATTTT. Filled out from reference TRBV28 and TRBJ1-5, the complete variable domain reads DVKVTQSSRYLVKRTGEKVFLECVQDMDHENMFWYRQDPGLGLRLIYFSYDVKMKEKGDIPEGYSVSREKKERFSLILESASTNQTSMYLCASSLGSRRNQPQHFGDGTRLSIL.

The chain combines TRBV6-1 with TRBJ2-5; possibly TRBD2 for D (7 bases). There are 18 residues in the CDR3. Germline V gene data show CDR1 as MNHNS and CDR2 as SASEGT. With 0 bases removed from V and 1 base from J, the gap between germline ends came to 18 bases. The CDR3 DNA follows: TGTGCCAGCAGTGAAGCCTTTCTTGGGGGGGCAACCCAAGAGACCCAGTACTTC. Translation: CASSEAFLGGATQETQYF.

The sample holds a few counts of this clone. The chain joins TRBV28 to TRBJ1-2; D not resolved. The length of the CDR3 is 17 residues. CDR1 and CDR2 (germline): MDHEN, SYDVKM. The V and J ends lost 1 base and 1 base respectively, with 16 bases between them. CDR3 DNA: TGTGCCAGCAGTTTATCGGGCTACTCCGCCATTAACTATGGCTACACCTTC. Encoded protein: CASSLSGYSAINYGYTF.

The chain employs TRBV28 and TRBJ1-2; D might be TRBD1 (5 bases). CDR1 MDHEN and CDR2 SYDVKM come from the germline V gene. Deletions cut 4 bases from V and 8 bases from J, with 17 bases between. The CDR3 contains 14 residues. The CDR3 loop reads CASSSGVGVGGYTF. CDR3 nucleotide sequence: TGTGCCAGCAGTTCCGGGGTAGGGGTTGGCGGCTACACCTTC.

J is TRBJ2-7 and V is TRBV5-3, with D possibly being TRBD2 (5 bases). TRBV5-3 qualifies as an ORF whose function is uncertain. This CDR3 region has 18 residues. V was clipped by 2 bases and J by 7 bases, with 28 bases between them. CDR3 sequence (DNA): TGTGCCAGAAGCTTACCCCCCCCGTTGGGCGGGCCCTTGGGGGAGCAGTACTTC. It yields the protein CARSLPPPLGGPLGEQYF.

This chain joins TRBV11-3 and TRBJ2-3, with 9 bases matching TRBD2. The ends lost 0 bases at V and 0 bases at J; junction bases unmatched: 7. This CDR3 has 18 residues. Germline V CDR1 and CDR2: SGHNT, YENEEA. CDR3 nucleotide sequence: TGTGCCAGCAGCTTAGAGGGGACTAGCCGGCTTAGCACAGATACGCAGTATTTT. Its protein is CASSLEGTSRLSTDTQYF.

In DNA, the CDR3 is TGCGCCAGCAGCCAAGATCAAGGGACCCCTAATGAAAAACTGTTTTTT. It encodes CASSQDQGTPNEKLFF. The chain couples TRBV4-1 to TRBJ1-4; D possibly corresponds to TRBD1 (5 bases). Trimming took off 0 bases at V and 3 bases at J, with 11 bases between the two ends. The CDR3 extends over 16 amino acids. Looked up from germline, CDR1 is MGHRA and CDR2 is YSYEKL.

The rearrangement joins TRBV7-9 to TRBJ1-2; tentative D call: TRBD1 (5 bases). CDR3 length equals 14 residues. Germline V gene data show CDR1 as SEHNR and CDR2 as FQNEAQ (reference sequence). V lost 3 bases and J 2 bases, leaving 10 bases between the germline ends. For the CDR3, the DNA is TGTGCCAGCAGCTTGGGGGACCGAAACTATGGCTACACCTTC. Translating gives CASSLGDRNYGYTF.

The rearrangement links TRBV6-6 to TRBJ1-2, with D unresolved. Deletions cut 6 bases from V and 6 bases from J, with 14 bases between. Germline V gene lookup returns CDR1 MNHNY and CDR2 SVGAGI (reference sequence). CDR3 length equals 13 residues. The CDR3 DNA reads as TGTGCCAGCAGCCGCACGGACGGGGATGGCTACACCTTC. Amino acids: CASSRTDGDGYTF.

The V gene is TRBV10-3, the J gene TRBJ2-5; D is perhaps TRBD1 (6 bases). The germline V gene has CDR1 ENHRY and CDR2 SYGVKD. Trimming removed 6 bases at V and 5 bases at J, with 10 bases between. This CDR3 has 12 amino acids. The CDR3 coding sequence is TGTGCCATCAGCTACCAGGGGGAGACCCAGTACTTC. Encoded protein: CAISYQGETQYF.